The T cell receptor beta chain described here comes from a study of T-cell reconstitution after alpha-beta-depleted transplantation in children. The germline gives CDR1 LNHNV, CDR2 YYDKDF (reference sequence). The CDR3 runs 15 residues. Preparation of the TCRbeta library was carried out with unique molecular identifiers. TCRdb reprocessed the PCR reads via MiXCR and lists one record per CDR3 protein. The sample includes 250,000 to 400,000 distinct CDR3 sequences, approximately 20% seen only once; the top ten take 11%. This clonotype was observed once. At one boundary the junction diverges from the germline segment, which might be a read error.

The sequences come from PBMCs, mostly from graft donor cells, collected 180 days after TCRalphabeta/CD19-depleted stem cell transplant. V is TRBV15 and J is TRBJ2-7, with TRBD2 matching over 8 bases. This clonotype originated in a male patient younger than 18 who had a stem cell transplant for acute lymphoblastic leukemia, so the T cells may come from the graft donor. CDR3 residues: CATRRVLAGSYEQYF. The CDR3 DNA reads TGTGCCACCAGAAGAGTGTTAGCGGGGTCCTACGAGCAGTACTTC. Full variable domain (remainder filled in from reference TRBV15 and TRBJ2-7): DAMVIQNPRYQVTQFGKPVTLSCSQTLNHNVMYWYQQKSSQAPKLLFHYYDKDFNNEADTPDNFQSRRPNTSFCFLDIRSPGLGDTAMYLCATRRVLAGSYEQYFGPGTRLTVT.